The rows below give T cell receptor beta chains drawn from one sample of a study of PD-1 blockade in mismatch repair-deficient tumors. Their target antigens are unknown. Using immunoSEQ multiplex PCR, the repertoire was profiled, and TCRdb retains in-frame clones only, with some absent. This sample has 10,000 or so clones; about nine tenths occur once, and the top ten carry around 9.7%. The material sequenced was cells cultured in vitro, taken from a patient treated with pembrolizumab. These TCRs come from an adult with mismatch repair-deficient cancer. The CDR3 runs from the conserved cysteine through the conserved F or W. A D gene is named only where the DNA matches it firmly. A clone size is listed for some rows: how often the clone was seen (once, few, many), or a class if it is expanded.

TRBV28	NA	TRBJ1-3	NA	CASTPPRGTIYF	TGTGCCAGCACCCCACCTAGGGGCACCATATATTTT
TRBV2	NA	TRBJ2-5	NA	CASSVRGFRETQYF	TGTGCCAGCAGTGTCCGAGGGTTCCGGGAGACCCAGTACTTC
TRBV5-1	NA	TRBJ2-2	NA	CASSRWGTGELFF	TGCGCCAGCAGCCGCTGGGGAACCGGGGAGCTGTTTTTT
TRBV18	NA	TRBJ2-1	TRBD1	CASSSGTGGYEQFF	TGTGCCAGCTCCTCCGGGACAGGGGGCTATGAGCAGTTCTTC
TRBV9	NA	TRBJ2-2	NA	CASSVGLNANTGELFF	TGTGCCAGCAGCGTAGGGCTTAACGCGAACACCGGGGAGCTGTTTTTT
TRBV29-1	NA	TRBJ2-5	TRBD2	CSVGRTSGTEETQYF	TGCAGCGTTGGTCGGACTAGCGGGACAGAAGAGACCCAGTACTTC
TRBV7-9	once	TRBJ1-2	NA	CASSLALLQDYGYTF	TGTGCCAGCAGCTTAGCGTTACTGCAAGACTATGGCTACACCTTC
TRBV5-1	NA	TRBJ2-2	TRBD1	CASTPQGTNTGELFF	TGCGCCAGCACCCCACAGGGGACGAACACCGGGGAGCTGTTTTTT
TRBV6-4	NA	TRBJ1-1	NA	CASSEKYNPEAFF	TGTGCCAGCAGTGAAAAGTATAACCCTGAAGCTTTCTTT
TRBV28	few	TRBJ2-7	TRBD1	CASTSTGATYEQYF	TGTGCCAGCACCTCGACAGGGGCAACCTACGAGCAGTACTTC
TRBV5-1	NA	TRBJ2-3	NA	CASSLPGSTDTQYF	TGCGCCAGCAGCTTACCAGGAAGCACAGATACGCAGTATTTT
TRBV6-5	NA	TRBJ2-7	TRBD1	CASSSGQGRNEQYF	TGTGCCAGCAGTTCCGGACAGGGGAGGAACGAGCAGTACTTC
TRBV28	NA	TRBJ2-2	NA	CASSLGEEVTGELFF	TGTGCCAGCAGTTTAGGGGAGGAGGTCACCGGGGAGCTGTTTTTT
TRBV21-1	NA	TRBJ1-6	NA	CASRTTQPTGSRVKSPLHF	TGTGCCAGCAGGACCACACAACCGACAGGCAGTAGGGTTAAGTCACCCCTCCACTTT
TRBV13	NA	TRBJ2-7	NA	CASSAYYEQYF	TGTGCCAGCAGCGCCTACTACGAGCAGTACTTC
TRBV10-2	NA	TRBJ2-3	NA	CASSESSFVADTQYF	TGCGCCAGCAGTGAGTCGAGCTTCGTGGCAGATACGCAGTATTTT
TRBV6-6	NA	TRBJ2-4	NA	CASGGWVGNIQYF	TGTGCCAGCGGCGGTTGGGTGGGAAACATTCAGTACTTC
TRBV7-2	NA	TRBJ2-7	TRBD2	CASSLAQRGYEQYF	TGTGCCAGCAGCTTAGCCCAGCGGGGCTACGAGCAGTACTTC
TRBV30	NA	TRBJ2-7	TRBD2	CACRGLAGDVEQYF	TGTGCCTGCCGGGGACTAGCGGGAGATGTCGAGCAGTACTTC
TRBV19	NA	TRBJ1-6	TRBD1	CATQTGLLDYNSPLHF	TGTGCCACTCAGACAGGGCTCCTAGATTATAATTCACCCCTCCACTTT
TRBV6-5	NA	TRBJ1-3	NA	CASSEGRGNTIYF	TGTGCCAGCAGTGAGGGGAGGGGAAACACCATATATTTT
TRBV27	NA	TRBJ2-7	NA	CASSKSASRAEQYF	TGTGCCAGCAGTAAATCCGCCTCCCGGGCCGAGCAGTACTTC
TRBV28	NA	TRBJ2-7	TRBD2	CASSFLLAGVYEQYF	TGTGCCAGCAGTTTCCTACTAGCGGGTGTCTACGAGCAGTACTTC
TRBV9	NA	TRBJ2-3	TRBD2	CASSFSGGTQYF	TGTGCCAGCAGCTTTAGCGGGGGTACGCAGTATTTT
TRBV7-8	once	TRBJ2-1	NA	CASSLHKGLGYNEQFF	TGTGCCAGCAGCTTACATAAGGGCTTGGGTTACAATGAGCAGTTCTTC
TRBV2	NA	TRBJ1-5	NA	CASSENGDQPQHF	TGTGCCAGCAGTGAAAACGGAGATCAGCCCCAGCATTTT
TRBV6-1	NA	TRBJ1-2	NA	CASSRPDFYYTF	TGTGCCAGCAGTCGACCCGATTTTTACTACACCTTC
TRBV28	NA	TRBJ2-7	NA	CASSLGTYEQYF	TGTGCCAGCAGTTTGGGCACCTACGAGCAGTACTTC
TRBV6-6	NA	TRBJ1-1	NA	CASSYSEGGAAGAFF	TGTGCCAGCAGTTACTCGGAGGGGGGGGCCGCAGGAGCTTTCTTT
TRBV4-1	NA	TRBJ2-7	NA	CASSQRDDYRYEQYF	TGCGCCAGCAGCCAAAGGGATGACTACCGCTACGAGCAGTACTTC
TRBV7-2	NA	TRBJ2-3	NA	CASSSTIGDTDTQYF	TGTGCCAGCAGCTCGACTATTGGGGACACAGATACGCAGTATTTT
TRBV9	NA	TRBJ2-1	TRBD1	CASSTIGQGRLNEQFF	TGTGCCAGCAGCACTATCGGACAGGGTAGGCTCAATGAGCAGTTCTTC
TRBV18	NA	TRBJ1-1	NA	CASSLGGEAFF	TGTGCCAGCTCACTGGGGGGTGAAGCTTTCTTT
TRBV28	few	TRBJ2-7	TRBD1	CASSLNGLGQGGAYEQYF	TGTGCCAGCAGTTTAAATGGTCTGGGACAGGGTGGAGCCTACGAGCAGTACTTC
TRBV5-1	NA	TRBJ2-5	TRBD2	CATTSTSSGETQYF	TGCGCCACCACCTCGACTAGCTCAGGGGAGACCCAGTACTTC
TRBV14	NA	TRBJ2-7	NA	CASSLRISYEQYF	TGTGCCAGCAGCCTTCGGATCTCCTACGAGCAGTACTTC
TRBV9	once	TRBJ2-7	NA	CASSSTSLTYEQYF	TGTGCCAGCAGCTCAACCAGCCTAACCTACGAGCAGTACTTC
TRBV6-6	NA	TRBJ1-5	NA	CASSLGEGQPQHF	TGTGCCAGCAGTTTGGGAGAGGGTCAGCCCCAGCATTTT
TRBV19	NA	TRBJ2-7	NA	CASSRDRTYEQYF	TGTGCCAGTAGCCGCGACAGAACCTACGAGCAGTACTTC
TRBV7-9	NA	TRBJ2-7	TRBD1	CASSILTGGNYEQYF	TGTGCCAGCAGCATATTGACAGGGGGCAACTACGAGCAGTACTTC
TRBV6-6	NA	TRBJ1-1	NA	CASSTPDLLNTEAFF	TGTGCCAGCAGTACCCCCGATCTGCTGAACACTGAAGCTTTCTTT
TRBV29-1	NA	TRBJ2-2	NA	CSVVWGSRGDTGELFF	TGCAGCGTTGTTTGGGGGAGCAGGGGGGACACCGGGGAGCTGTTTTTT
TRBV19	NA	TRBJ2-7	TRBD2	CASSVFREGAEQYF	TGTGCCAGTAGTGTCTTCCGGGAGGGCGCCGAGCAGTACTTC
TRBV28	NA	TRBJ2-1	TRBD2	CASSPAGGRNNEQFF	TGTGCCAGCAGTCCAGCGGGAGGCCGCAACAATGAGCAGTTCTTC
TRBV9	NA	TRBJ2-1	NA	CASSARNEQFF	TGTGCCAGCAGCGCCCGAAATGAGCAGTTCTTC
TRBV2	NA	TRBJ2-3	NA	CASSLFADTQYF	TGTGCCAGCAGTCTTTTCGCAGATACGCAGTATTTT
TRBV9	NA	TRBJ2-2	NA	CASSVGGMFHGELFF	TGTGCCAGCAGCGTAGGGGGGATGTTCCACGGGGAGCTGTTTTTT
TRBV7-7	NA	TRBJ2-5	TRBD2	CASSLGRTSGRFQETQYF	TGTGCTAGCAGCTTAGGAAGGACTAGCGGGAGGTTCCAAGAGACCCAGTACTTC
TRBV6-5	NA	TRBJ2-2	TRBD2	CASSYVAGSTGELFF	TGTGCCAGCAGTTACGTAGCGGGTAGCACCGGGGAGCTGTTTTTT
TRBV5-1	NA	TRBJ1-6	NA	CASSLEQFPSPLHF	TGCGCCAGCAGCTTGGAGCAGTTTCCCTCACCCCTCCACTTT